These T cell receptor beta chains were read from a single sample in a study of response to subunit inactivated influenza vaccine. TCRdb reprocessed the RT-PCR reads via MiXCR and lists one record per CDR3 protein. The sample contains about 500,000 distinct CDR3 sequences, approximately 15% of which appear only once. This specimen consisted of CD4+ T cells sorted from PBMCs, obtained less than 30 months after vaccination. The receptors derive from a man between 50 and 69 years old who received an inactivated influenza vaccine. Both conserved end residues are part of each CDR3. D genes are given only for firm matches. A clone size is listed for some rows: how often the clone was seen (once, few, many), or a class if it is expanded.

j_call	clone_size	v_call	d_call	cdr3_nt	cdr3_aa
TRBJ2-5	few	TRBV20-1	NA	TGCAGTGCTAGAGAGGTCACGGCGGAGACCCAGTACTTC	CSAREVTAETQYF
TRBJ2-5	NA	TRBV7-9	NA	TGTGCCAGCAGTACCCGCCCGACCACAACCAGGAGAGAGACCCAGTACTTC	CASSTRPTTTRRETQYF
TRBJ1-3	many	TRBV3-1	NA	TGTGCCAGCAGCCCACGGACGGTCTCTGGAAACACCATATATTTT	CASSPRTVSGNTIYF
TRBJ2-7	few	TRBV19	TRBD1	TGTGCCAGTAGTCCCGGGACAGGCCCTTTCTACGAGCAGTACTTC	CASSPGTGPFYEQYF
TRBJ2-2	NA	TRBV19	TRBD1	TGTGCCAGTAGGACCGGGACAGGGATCACCGGGGAGCTGTTTTTT	CASRTGTGITGELFF
TRBJ2-2	few	TRBV7-8	TRBD2	TGTGCCAGCAGCAAACCCGGGACTAGCGGGAGGGCCACCGGGGAGCTGTTTTTT	CASSKPGTSGRATGELFF
TRBJ2-1	NA	TRBV24-1	NA	TGTGCCACCAGTGATTTGGTCGAGCAGTTCTTC	CATSDLVEQFF
TRBJ2-7	few	TRBV29-1	TRBD2	TGCAGCGTTGGGCGGCTAGCGGGAGTCTACGAGCAGTACTTC	CSVGRLAGVYEQYF
TRBJ2-7	NA	TRBV28	TRBD1	TGTGCCAGCAGTTTATTCGCAAAAGCCGGGACAGTAACCTACGAGCAGTACTTC	CASSLFAKAGTVTYEQYF
TRBJ2-1	NA	TRBV3-1	NA	TGTGCCAGCAGCCAAGAAGCCTGGCAGGACAATGAGCAGTTCTTC	CASSQEAWQDNEQFF
TRBJ1-1	NA	TRBV7-2	TRBD1	TGTGCCAGCAGCCGGGACCGGGACAGGGTCACTGAAGCTTTCTTT	CASSRDRDRVTEAFF
TRBJ2-3	NA	TRBV12-3/TRBV12-4	TRBD1	TGTGCCAGCAGCGGGGACAGGGTTATGGATACGCAGTATTTT	CASSGDRVMDTQYF
TRBJ2-4	few	TRBV4-3	NA	TGCGCCAGCAGCCAAGGGGTTTCTTCGGGAGCCAAAAACATTCAGTACTTC	CASSQGVSSGAKNIQYF
TRBJ2-2	NA	TRBV12-3/TRBV12-4	TRBD2	TGTGCCAGCAGTATTAGCGGGAGGAGGGCCGGGGAGCTGTTTTTT	CASSISGRRAGELFF
TRBJ2-7	few	TRBV4-1	TRBD1	TGCGCCAGCAGCCTCAGGACAGGTGGGCCCTACGAGCAGTACTTC	CASSLRTGGPYEQYF
TRBJ2-5	few	TRBV7-8	NA	TGTGCCAGCAGCGAGTATAGCCGGGCGGGGAAAGAGACCCAGTACTTC	CASSEYSRAGKETQYF
TRBJ2-2	NA	TRBV12-3/TRBV12-4	NA	TGTGCCAGCAGTTTTTTTCCGCCAGGTATCCGGAACACCGGGGAGCTGTTTTTT	CASSFFPPGIRNTGELFF
TRBJ1-1	NA	TRBV5-1	NA	TGCGCCAGCACAGAGACAGGAATGAACACTGAAGCTTTCTTT	CASTETGMNTEAFF
TRBJ1-5	NA	TRBV18	NA	TGTGCCAGCTCACCAGATCACGGGCAGCCCCAGCATTTT	CASSPDHGQPQHF
TRBJ1-2	NA	TRBV20-1	TRBD1	TGCAGTGCACGGACAGGGGACGATGGCTACACCTTC	CSARTGDDGYTF
TRBJ2-1	many	TRBV20-1	NA	TGCAGTGCTAGTTCGTTGGTCGGGGAGCAGTTCTTC	CSASSLVGEQFF
TRBJ2-2	few	TRBV29-1	TRBD1	TGCAGCGTTGAGGACAGGGGATTTGGGGAGCTGTTTTTT	CSVEDRGFGELFF
TRBJ1-2	few	TRBV6-2/TRBV6-3	NA	TGTGCCAGCAGTAACCGACAACATTATGGCTACACCTTC	CASSNRQHYGYTF
TRBJ1-5	many	TRBV7-8	TRBD1	TGTGCCAGCAGCTTGGACAGGGCTGAGCCCCAGCATTTT	CASSLDRAEPQHF
TRBJ1-1	NA	TRBV4-2	TRBD1	TGTGCCAGCAGCCAATCCGGGACAGGGGGGGATAAAGCTTTCTTT	CASSQSGTGGDKAFF
TRBJ1-2	many	TRBV4-3	NA	TGCGCCAGCAGCCAAGATCACGGGATGGAGAACTATGGCTACACCTTC	CASSQDHGMENYGYTF
TRBJ2-2	few	TRBV7-2	NA	TGTGCCAGCAGCTTAGCGGACCTAACCGGGGAGCTGTTTTTT	CASSLADLTGELFF
TRBJ1-1	NA	TRBV10-3	NA	TGTGCCATCCGAAGTCCGGGACATGTGAACACTGAAGCTTTCTTT	CAIRSPGHVNTEAFF
TRBJ2-3	NA	TRBV4-1	NA	TGCGCCAGCAGCCAGGTGTGGGGGGTCGGGAATACGCAGTATTTT	CASSQVWGVGNTQYF
TRBJ2-3	many	TRBV6-2/TRBV6-3	NA	TGTGCCAGCAGTGCTGGACTAACGGGTACGCAGTATTTT	CASSAGLTGTQYF
TRBJ2-7	NA	TRBV4-2	NA	TGTGCCAGCAGCCGGGACCCTGTATACGAGCAGTACTTC	CASSRDPVYEQYF
TRBJ2-3	NA	TRBV6-2/TRBV6-3	TRBD2	TGTGCCAGCAGTTATCAAGCGGGAGGAAGGGATACGCAGTATTTT	CASSYQAGGRDTQYF
TRBJ2-2	few	TRBV27	TRBD1	TGTGCCAGCAGTTTATACCGGGACAGGGTAAACGGGGAGCTGTTTTTT	CASSLYRDRVNGELFF
TRBJ1-1	few	TRBV18	NA	TGTGCCAGCCCAAAGGAGCCAGTAAGGGGCGGTGAAGCTTTCTTT	CASPKEPVRGGEAFF
TRBJ2-3	NA	TRBV20-1	NA	TGCAGTGCTACCCGGGACGGTCCCACAGATACGCAGTATTTT	CSATRDGPTDTQYF
TRBJ2-2	few	TRBV10-3	TRBD1	TGTGCCATCAGTGAGTCCGGACAGGGGTCCAGGGAGCTGTTTTTT	CAISESGQGSRELFF
TRBJ1-3	NA	TRBV30	NA	TGTGCCTGGAGTACAGGAAACACCATATATTTT	CAWSTGNTIYF
TRBJ2-1	NA	TRBV5-1	TRBD1	TGCGCCAGCAGCCGGGGACAGGGGAGATCGACGCTCTCCTACAATGAGCAGTTCTTC	CASSRGQGRSTLSYNEQFF
TRBJ2-4	NA	TRBV20-1	NA	TGCAGTGCTAGAAACCTACGGGACATTCAGTACTTC	CSARNLRDIQYF
TRBJ2-7	few	TRBV18	NA	TGTGCCAGCTCACCACCATCAGGGACCTTCTACGAGCAGTACTTC	CASSPPSGTFYEQYF
TRBJ1-5	many	TRBV4-2	NA	TGTGCCAGCAGCCAAGATACACTTTATAGCAATCAGCCCCAGCATTTT	CASSQDTLYSNQPQHF
TRBJ2-4	few	TRBV5-5	TRBD2	TGTGCCAGCAGCTTTCTAGCGGGGGACTCAGCCAAAAACATTCAGTACTTC	CASSFLAGDSAKNIQYF
TRBJ2-1	NA	TRBV4-1	TRBD1	TGCGCCAGCAGCCAAGAGGGGACAGGGGTCTACAATGAGCAGTTCTTC	CASSQEGTGVYNEQFF
TRBJ2-7	NA	TRBV20-1	NA	TGCAGTGCCCCCCGACACGCACCCCCGAACTACGAGCAGTACTTC	CSAPRHAPPNYEQYF
TRBJ2-1	NA	TRBV5-5	NA	TGTGCCAGCAGCTTGTACCGGGCAGGGATGGGCAATGAGCAGTTCTTC	CASSLYRAGMGNEQFF
TRBJ2-7	few	TRBV2	NA	TGTGCCAGCAGTCGGGGCCAGACCACCTACGAGCAGTACTTC	CASSRGQTTYEQYF